These T cell receptor beta chains were read from a single sample in a study of T cell responses to AZD1222 COVID-19 vaccine. Some clones are missing from TCRdb's copy, which holds only in-frame ones; the method was immunoSEQ multiplex PCR. The top ten clones hold approximately 4.7% of a sample with more than 120,000 clones, around 84% of them seen once. The sequencing here drew on peripheral blood, taken 28 days after the second AZD1222 dose. These receptors were obtained from an adult who received the AZD1222 COVID-19 vaccine. Each CDR3 is given with its conserved first and last residue. The order of the fields is clone size, V gene, D gene, J gene, CDR3 DNA, CDR3 protein. D genes are given only for firm matches. Rows give clone size only sometimes, using once, few, many, or a class for an expanded clone.

>.|TRBV21-1|.|TRBJ2-3
TGTGCCAGCAGCTTTGGACGACTAGCGGGAGGGCCAGGACCAGATACGCAGTATTTT
CASSFGRLAGGPGPDTQYF
>.|TRBV5-8|.|TRBJ2-7
TGTGCCAGCAGCTTGGTGGGACTGGGAAACGAGCAGTACTTC
CASSLVGLGNEQYF
>.|TRBV23-1|TRBD1|TRBJ1-2
TGCGCCAGCAGTGATTGTTCCGGGACAGACACAACTAACTATGGCTACACCTTC
CASSDCSGTDTTNYGYTF
>.|TRBV12-3/TRBV12-4|.|TRBJ2-1
TGTGCCAGCAGTTTAATGGGTGAGGGGGAGCAGTTCTTC
CASSLMGEGEQFF
>.|TRBV2|.|TRBJ1-3
TGTGCCAGCAGAGTACAGGGAGCTGGAAACACCATATATTTT
CASRVQGAGNTIYF
>.|TRBV6-1|.|TRBJ1-4
TGTGCCAGCAGTGAAGACAGGGTAGTAGGAGAAAAACTGTTTTTT
CASSEDRVVGEKLFF
>once|TRBV10-3|TRBD2|TRBJ2-1
TGTGCCATCACCGACGGTGCTAGCGGGGGAAACAATGAGCAGTTCTTC
CAITDGASGGNNEQFF
>.|TRBV30|.|TRBJ1-2
TGTGCCTGGAGTGTAGGGGACGGATATGGCTACACCTTC
CAWSVGDGYGYTF
>once|TRBV19|.|TRBJ2-1
TGTGCCACCAGGCTGGGGGGGGCAGGTTACAATGAGCAGTTCTTC
CATRLGGAGYNEQFF
>.|TRBV6-6|.|TRBJ2-2
TGTGCCAGCAGTCGACCGCCTAGTCGGGGACCCGGGGAGCTGTTTTTT
CASSRPPSRGPGELFF
>.|TRBV10-1|.|TRBJ2-2
TGCGCCAGCAGTGAGTCGAGTAGGGACACCGGGGAGCTGTTTTTT
CASSESSRDTGELFF
>.|TRBV11-2|.|TRBJ1-4
TGTGCCAGCGAGGACAGTCGGAATGAAAAACTGTTTTTT
CASEDSRNEKLFF
>.|TRBV9|.|TRBJ2-5
TGTGCCAGCAGCGTAGTCGGAAGGGGAGGGACATCCCAAGAGACCCAGTACTTC
CASSVVGRGGTSQETQYF
>.|TRBV4-1|TRBD1|TRBJ2-7
TGCGCCAGCAGCCAAGTGGGACAGACCCTCTACGAGCAGTACTTC
CASSQVGQTLYEQYF
>.|TRBV6-5|.|TRBJ1-6
TGTGCCAGCAAAGCATCAGGAGAAACTAATTCACCCCTCCACTTT
CASKASGETNSPLHF
>.|TRBV19|.|TRBJ2-1
TGTGCCAGTAGTATAACGGGTGGCTCCTACAATGAGCAGTTCTTC
CASSITGGSYNEQFF
>.|TRBV5-4|.|TRBJ1-1
TGTGCCAGCAGCTTGGCAGGGAGGACTGAAGCTTTCTTT
CASSLAGRTEAFF
>.|TRBV5-6|.|TRBJ2-3
TGTGCCAGCAGCTTGGGCACGACAGATACGCAGTATTTT
CASSLGTTDTQYF
>.|TRBV6-6|.|TRBJ2-5
TGTGCCAGCACCTTCAGGGAAGAGACCCAGTACTTC
CASTFREETQYF
>.|TRBV5-1|TRBD1|TRBJ2-1
TGCGCCAGCAGCTTGGGACAGGGGTCAGGTGAGCAGTTCTTC
CASSLGQGSGEQFF
>.|TRBV27|TRBD1|TRBJ1-3
TGTGCCAGCAGGCCCCGGGACAGGGGGTTCGGAAACACCATATATTTT
CASRPRDRGFGNTIYF
>.|TRBV6-5|TRBD2|TRBJ2-3
TGTGCCAGCAGTTACCTAGCGGGAGAAGCAGATACGCAGTATTTT
CASSYLAGEADTQYF
>.|TRBV5-4|.|TRBJ1-2
TGTGCCAGCAGCTTTATGGGGGGGTATGGCTACACCTTC
CASSFMGGYGYTF
>.|TRBV6-5|.|TRBJ1-5
TGTGCCAGCAGTTACTCGTCCCCTGTGGGTCAGCCCCAGCATTTT
CASSYSSPVGQPQHF
>.|TRBV6-5|.|TRBJ1-1
TGTGCCAGCAGTTACGCCCTGTGGAGCACTGAAGCTTTCTTT
CASSYALWSTEAFF
>.|TRBV29-1|TRBD1|TRBJ1-2
TGCAGCGTCGAGGGACAGTCCAACTATGGCTACACCTTC
CSVEGQSNYGYTF
>.|TRBV19|.|TRBJ1-3
TGTGCCAGTAGTCCGGCGGCTAATGGAAACACCATATATTTT
CASSPAANGNTIYF
>.|TRBV29-1|TRBD1|TRBJ1-1
TGCAGCGTTTTCGGGACAGGGCACTCGAACACTGAAGCTTTCTTT
CSVFGTGHSNTEAFF
>.|TRBV19|TRBD2|TRBJ2-3
TGTGCCAGTAGTAGCCGTTCTAGCGGGAGGTCCGTGATTGGCAGCACAGATACGCAGTATTTT
CASSSRSSGRSVIGSTDTQYF
>few|TRBV11-2|TRBD1|TRBJ2-7
TGTGCCAGCAGCTCGACAGGGGGCGACGAGCAGTACTTC
CASSSTGGDEQYF
>.|TRBV5-4|TRBD2|TRBJ2-5
TGTGCCAGCAGCCCTGGGACTAGCGGGAGGGATGCGACCCAGTACTTC
CASSPGTSGRDATQYF
>few|TRBV19|.|TRBJ2-2
TGTGCCAGTAGGGCACTTTTGGGGGGCGCCGGGGAGCTGTTTTTT
CASRALLGGAGELFF
>.|TRBV2|TRBD1|TRBJ2-2
TGTGCCAGCTCCGGGACAGGGCTCACCGGGGAGCTGTTTTTT
CASSGTGLTGELFF
>.|TRBV30|.|TRBJ1-3
TGTGCCTGGAGTTTGGGCTCGCCCGACACCATATATTTT
CAWSLGSPDTIYF
>.|TRBV2|TRBD1|TRBJ2-5
TGTGCCAGCAAACGGGGACAGGGGAAAGAGACCCAGTACTTC
CASKRGQGKETQYF
>.|TRBV28|.|TRBJ1-1
TGTGCCAGCAGTTTATTAGTCGTTGCAGGGATGAACACTGAAGCTTTCTTT
CASSLLVVAGMNTEAFF
>once|TRBV5-1|TRBD2|TRBJ2-1
TGCGCCAGCAGCTTGGGATTAGCGGGAGGGCCTAATGAGCAGTTCTTC
CASSLGLAGGPNEQFF
>.|TRBV15|TRBD2|TRBJ2-7
TGTGCCACCAGCAGAACCTCCGGGGGGGCTTCCTACGAGCAGTACTTC
CATSRTSGGASYEQYF
>.|TRBV19|.|TRBJ1-1
TGTGCCAGTAGTATAGAATGGGGCCAGGTGAACACTGAAGCTTTCTTT
CASSIEWGQVNTEAFF
>.|TRBV5-1|TRBD1|TRBJ1-1
TGCGCCAGCAAGACAGGGGGCCCTACAAGCTCTGAAGCTTTCTTT
CASKTGGPTSSEAFF
>.|TRBV3-1/TRBV3-2|TRBD2|TRBJ2-5
TGTGCCAGCAGCCAGGGGGGGGGTCAAGAGACCCAGTACTTC
CASSQGGGQETQYF
>.|TRBV4-1|TRBD1|TRBJ1-3
TGCGCCAGCAGCCAAGAGGGACAGGGGCGCACCATATATTTT
CASSQEGQGRTIYF
>.|TRBV18|.|TRBJ1-2
TGTGCCAGCTCACCGTTGGAGACAGTCACGCGTGGCTACACCTTC
CASSPLETVTRGYTF